Given below is one T cell receptor (beta chain) in context. The sample is drawn from a study of shared clonotypes between healthy human individuals. The V gene's germline CDR1 is MNHEY and CDR2 SVGAGI. The CDR3 covers 16 residues. V was shortened by 0 bases and J by 4 bases, with 15 bases between the two germline ends. Naive CD8 cells were CD45RO-negative, positively selected for CCR7, excluding terminally differentiated effector memory CD45RA+ cells. Profiled with immunoSEQ multiplex PCR; TCRdb holds only in-frame clones, not every one. This table has hundreds of thousands of clones, around 92% appearing once.

This clonotype was sampled from a man aged 25 to 45 in good health. Sequenced input: naive CD8+ T cells sorted from blood. The chain recombines TRBV6-5 with TRBJ1-2, with D uncertain. This chain's CDR3 is CASSYSGRVFGYGYTF. CDR3 nucleotide sequence: TGTGCCAGCAGTTACTCGGGCAGAGTCTTCGGCTATGGCTACACCTTC.